The subject of this entry is one T cell receptor beta chain. This entry comes from a study of control samples from healthy donors and cancer patients. The CDR3 sequence is 17 residues long. From germline, CDR1 is SQVTM and CDR2 ANQGSEA. V trimming: 6 bases; J trimming: 0 bases; junction bases outside the gene matches: 14. Only in-frame clones appear in the TCRdb table, and some are missing; sequencing was by immunoSEQ multiplex PCR. The sample shows some 100,000 clones, roughly 84% of them seen only once. The rearrangement uses TRBV29-1 and TRBJ2-3; the match to TRBD2 covers 8 bases. This receptor was obtained from a woman in her 50s in good health. The material sequenced was blood. The CDR3 nucleotides read TGCAGCGTACAAGGTGGTGGTAGCGGGGACAGCACAGATACGCAGTATTTT. It codes for CSVQGGGSGDSTDTQYF.